Reported below is one T cell receptor (beta chain). The target antigen is unknown. The sample belongs to a study of vaccination effects on CD4 cells after COVID-19. ViraFEST used viral peptide pools to expand antigen-specific CD4+ T cells before sequencing. With roughly 10 days of culture completed, CD4+ T cells were isolated. Two-dose vaccination with either BNT162b2 or mRNA-1273 was given to the participants. The V end was cut by 1 base, the J end by 7 bases, with 10 bases between. CDR1 is MNHNS and CDR2 is SASEGT in the germline V gene. The CDR3 runs 13 residues. TCRdb keeps only in-frame clones here, not all; method: immunoSEQ multiplex PCR. The table shows about 24,000 clones, with roughly 80% occurring only once.

The rearrangement uses TRBV6-1 and TRBJ1-2; D gene ambiguous. Source: CD4+ T cells from PBMCs cultured with SARS-CoV-2 spike peptides, taken after COVID-19 vaccination. The TCR was taken from a human donor who received a COVID-19 vaccine. Some clones in this sample may be carry-over from other donors' samples. Here the CDR3 DNA reads TGTGCCAGCAGTGAAGGGGCGGGTTTTGGCTACACCTTC. It codes for CASSEGAGFGYTF.